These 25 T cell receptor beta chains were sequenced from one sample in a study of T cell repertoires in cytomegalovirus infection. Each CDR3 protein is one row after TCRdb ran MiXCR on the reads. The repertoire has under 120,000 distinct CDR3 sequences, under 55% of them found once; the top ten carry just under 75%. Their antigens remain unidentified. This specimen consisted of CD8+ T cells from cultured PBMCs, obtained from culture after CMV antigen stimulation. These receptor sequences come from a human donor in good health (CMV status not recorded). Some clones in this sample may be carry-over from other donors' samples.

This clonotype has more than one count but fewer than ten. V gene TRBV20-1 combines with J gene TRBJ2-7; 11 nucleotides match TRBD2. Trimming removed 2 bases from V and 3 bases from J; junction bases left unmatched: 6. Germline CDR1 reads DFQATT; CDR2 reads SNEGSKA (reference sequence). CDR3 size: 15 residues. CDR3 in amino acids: CSARPSGGFHYEQYF. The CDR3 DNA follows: TGCAGTGCTAGACCTAGCGGGGGGTTTCACTACGAGCAGTACTTC.

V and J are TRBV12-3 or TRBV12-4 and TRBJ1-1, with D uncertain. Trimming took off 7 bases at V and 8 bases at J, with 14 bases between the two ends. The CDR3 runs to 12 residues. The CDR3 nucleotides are TGTGCCAGCAACTTAAGCGGCAGGGAAGCTTTCTTT. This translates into CASNLSGREAFF.

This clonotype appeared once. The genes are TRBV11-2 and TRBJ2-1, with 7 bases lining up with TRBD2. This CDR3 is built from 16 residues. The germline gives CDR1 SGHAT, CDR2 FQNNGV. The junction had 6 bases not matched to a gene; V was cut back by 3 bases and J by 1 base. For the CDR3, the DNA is TGTGCCAGCAGCTTCAGCCTACTAGCGTCCTACAATGAGCAGTTCTTC. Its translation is CASSFSLLASYNEQFF. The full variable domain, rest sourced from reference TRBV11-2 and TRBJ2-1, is EAGVAQSPRYKIIEKRQSVAFWCNPISGHATLYWYQQILGQGPKLLIQFQNNGVVDDSQLPKDRFSAERLKGVDSTLKIQPAKLEDSAVYLCASSFSLLASYNEQFFGPGTRLTVL.

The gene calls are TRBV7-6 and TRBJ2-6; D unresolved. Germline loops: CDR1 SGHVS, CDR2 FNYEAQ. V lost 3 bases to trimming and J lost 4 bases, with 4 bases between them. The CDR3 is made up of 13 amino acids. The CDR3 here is CASSLPGANVLTF. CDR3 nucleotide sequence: TGTGCCAGCAGCTTGCCCGGGGCCAACGTCCTGACTTTC.

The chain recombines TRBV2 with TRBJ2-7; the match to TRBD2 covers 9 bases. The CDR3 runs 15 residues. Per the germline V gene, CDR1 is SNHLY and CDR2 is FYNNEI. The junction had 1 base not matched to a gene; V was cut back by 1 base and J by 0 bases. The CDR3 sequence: CASSEGTSASYEQYF. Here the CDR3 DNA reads TGTGCCAGCAGTGAAGGGACTAGCGCCTCCTACGAGCAGTACTTC.

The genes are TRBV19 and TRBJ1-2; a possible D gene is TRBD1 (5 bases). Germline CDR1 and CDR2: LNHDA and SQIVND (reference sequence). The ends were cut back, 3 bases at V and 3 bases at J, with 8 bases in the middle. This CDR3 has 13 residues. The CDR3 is CASSIQGDYGYTF. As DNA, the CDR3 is TGTGCCAGTAGTATTCAGGGTGACTATGGCTACACCTTC.

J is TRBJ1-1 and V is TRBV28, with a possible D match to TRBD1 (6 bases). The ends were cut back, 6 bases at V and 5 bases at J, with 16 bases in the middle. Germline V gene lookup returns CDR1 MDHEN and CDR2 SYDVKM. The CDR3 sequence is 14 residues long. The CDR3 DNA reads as TGTGCCAGCAGCAATAGGGGGGGGGAAACTGAAGCTTTCTTT. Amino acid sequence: CASSNRGGETEAFF.

CDR3 sequence: CASSLGDTDTQYF. DNA of the CDR3: TGTGCCAGCAGTTTAGGAGACACAGATACGCAGTATTTT. This rearrangement joins TRBV12-3 or TRBV12-4 to TRBJ2-3; no definite D call. The CDR3 length is 13 residues. V lost 1 base, J lost 2 bases, and 4 bases lay in between.

The CDR3 coding sequence is TGTGCCAGCAGCTTAGTAGCGGGGGTGGCAGATACGCAGTATTTT. It codes for CASSLVAGVADTQYF. This sequence joins TRBV7-2 and TRBJ2-3; 9 positions agree with TRBD2. V lost 1 base to trimming and J lost 4 bases; unmatched junction nucleotides: 3. The germline V gene has CDR1 SGHTA and CDR2 FQGNSA. The CDR3 is made up of 15 amino acids.

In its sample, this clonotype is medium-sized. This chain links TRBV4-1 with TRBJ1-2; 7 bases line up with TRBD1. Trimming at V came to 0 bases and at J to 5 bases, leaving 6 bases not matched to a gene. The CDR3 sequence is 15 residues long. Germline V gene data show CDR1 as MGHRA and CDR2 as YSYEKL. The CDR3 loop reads CASSQETGSFYGYTF. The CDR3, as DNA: TGCGCCAGCAGCCAAGAGACAGGGTCATTTTATGGCTACACCTTC.

CDR3 nucleotide sequence: TGTGCCAGCAGCTTAAATGCCGGAGGTGAAGCTTTCTTT. Protein product: CASSLNAGGEAFF. This sequence joins TRBV7-8 and TRBJ1-1, with D unclear. Germline CDR1 is SGHVS and CDR2 is FQNEAQ. This CDR3 comprises 13 residues. The V gene lost 2 bases and the J gene lost 7 bases, with 11 bases spanning the gap.

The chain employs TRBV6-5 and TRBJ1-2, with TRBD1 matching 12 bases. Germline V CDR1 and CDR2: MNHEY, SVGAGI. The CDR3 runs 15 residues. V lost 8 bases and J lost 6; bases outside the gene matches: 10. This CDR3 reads CASRDRGLKGDGYTF. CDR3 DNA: TGTGCCAGCCGGGACAGGGGGCTAAAGGGGGATGGCTACACCTTC.

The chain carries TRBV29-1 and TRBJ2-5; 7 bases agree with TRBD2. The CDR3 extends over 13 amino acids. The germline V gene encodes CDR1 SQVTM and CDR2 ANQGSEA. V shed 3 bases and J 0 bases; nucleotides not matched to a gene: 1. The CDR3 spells CSVDGLDQETQYF. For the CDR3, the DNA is TGCAGCGTTGACGGACTAGACCAAGAGACCCAGTACTTC.

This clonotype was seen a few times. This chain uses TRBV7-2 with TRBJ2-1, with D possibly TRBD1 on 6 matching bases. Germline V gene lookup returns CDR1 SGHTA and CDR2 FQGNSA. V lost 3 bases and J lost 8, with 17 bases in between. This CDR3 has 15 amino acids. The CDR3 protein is CASSFDPEGVDEQFF. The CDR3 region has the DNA TGTGCCAGCAGCTTTGACCCCGAGGGGGTCGATGAGCAGTTCTTC.

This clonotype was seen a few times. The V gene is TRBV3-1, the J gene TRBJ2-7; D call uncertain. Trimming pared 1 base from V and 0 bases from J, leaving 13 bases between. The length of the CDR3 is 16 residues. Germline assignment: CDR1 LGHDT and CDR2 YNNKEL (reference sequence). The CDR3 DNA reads TGTGCCAGCAGCCAAGGCGCCGCTACCTTCTCCTACGAGCAGTACTTC. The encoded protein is CASSQGAATFSYEQYF.

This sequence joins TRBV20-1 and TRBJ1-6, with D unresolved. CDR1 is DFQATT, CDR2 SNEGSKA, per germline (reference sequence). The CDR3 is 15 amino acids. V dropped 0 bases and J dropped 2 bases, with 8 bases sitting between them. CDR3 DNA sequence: TGCAGTGCTAGAGATCGAATCCCCTATAATTCACCCCTCCACTTT. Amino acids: CSARDRIPYNSPLHF.

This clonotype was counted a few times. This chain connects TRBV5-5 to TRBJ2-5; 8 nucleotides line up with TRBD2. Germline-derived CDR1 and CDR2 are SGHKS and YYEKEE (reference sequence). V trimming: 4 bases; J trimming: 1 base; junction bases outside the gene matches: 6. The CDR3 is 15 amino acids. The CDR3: CASSPGGGIQETQYF. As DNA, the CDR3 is TGTGCCAGCAGCCCGGGGGGGGGCATCCAAGAGACCCAGTACTTC.

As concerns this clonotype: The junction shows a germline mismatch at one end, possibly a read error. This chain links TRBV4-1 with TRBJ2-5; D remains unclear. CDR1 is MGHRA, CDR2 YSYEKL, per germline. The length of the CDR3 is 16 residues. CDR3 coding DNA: TGTGCCAGCAGCCAAGAGTCGAGCGCGGCAGGAGAGACCCAGTACTTC. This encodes CASSQESSAAGETQYF.

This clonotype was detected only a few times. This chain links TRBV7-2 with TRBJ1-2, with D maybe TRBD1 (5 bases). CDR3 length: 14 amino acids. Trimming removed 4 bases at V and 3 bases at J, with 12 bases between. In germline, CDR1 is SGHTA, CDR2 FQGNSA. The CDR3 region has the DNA TGTGCCAGCAGCTCCCCTGGGGCGGACTATGGCTACACCTTC. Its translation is CASSSPGADYGYTF.

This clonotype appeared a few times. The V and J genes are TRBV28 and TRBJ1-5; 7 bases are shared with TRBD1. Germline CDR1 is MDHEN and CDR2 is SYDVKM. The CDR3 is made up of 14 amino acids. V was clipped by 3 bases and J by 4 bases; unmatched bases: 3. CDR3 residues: CASSLGQRNQPQHF. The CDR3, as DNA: TGTGCCAGCAGTTTGGGACAGAGGAATCAGCCCCAGCATTTT.

The CDR3 reads CASSLEDRVNYGYTF. Written as DNA, the CDR3 is TGTGCCAGCAGCTTGGAGGACAGGGTTAACTATGGCTACACCTTC. The chain carries TRBV5-6 and TRBJ1-2, with 8 bases fitting TRBD1. The germline gives CDR1 SGHDT, CDR2 YYEEEE. The length of the CDR3 is 15 residues. V was clipped by 0 bases and J by 1 base; unmatched bases: 2.

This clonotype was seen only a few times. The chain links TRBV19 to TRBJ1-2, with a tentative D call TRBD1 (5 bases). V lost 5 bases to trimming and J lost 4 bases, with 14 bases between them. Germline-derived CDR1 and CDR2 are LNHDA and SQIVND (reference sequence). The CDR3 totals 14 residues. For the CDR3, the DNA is TGTGCCAGTAGTCCCGGAATTAGGGGCTATGGCTACACCTTC. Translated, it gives CASSPGIRGYGYTF.

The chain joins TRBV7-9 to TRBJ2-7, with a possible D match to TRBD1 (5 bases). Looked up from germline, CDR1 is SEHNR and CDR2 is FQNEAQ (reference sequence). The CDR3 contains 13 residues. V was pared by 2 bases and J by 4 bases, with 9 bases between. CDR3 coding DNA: TGTGCCAGCAGCTTAAGGCAGGGATACGAGCAGTACTTC. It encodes CASSLRQGYEQYF. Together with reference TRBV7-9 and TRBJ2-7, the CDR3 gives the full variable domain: DTGVSQNPRHKITKRGQNVTFRCDPISEHNRLYWYRQTLGQGPEFLTYFQNEAQLEKSRLLSDRFSAERPKGSFSTLEIQRTEQGDSAMYLCASSLRQGYEQYFGPGTRLTVT.

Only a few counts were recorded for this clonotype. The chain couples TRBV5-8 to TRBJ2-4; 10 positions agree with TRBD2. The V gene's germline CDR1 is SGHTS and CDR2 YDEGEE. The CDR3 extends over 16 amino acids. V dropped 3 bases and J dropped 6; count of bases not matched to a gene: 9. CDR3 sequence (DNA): TGTGCCAGCAGCTCTGAGGCAATAGCGGGGGGAAACATTCAGTACTTC. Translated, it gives CASSSEAIAGGNIQYF. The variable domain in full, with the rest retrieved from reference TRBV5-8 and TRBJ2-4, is EAGVTQSPTHLIKTRGQQATLRCSPISGHTSVYWYQQALGLGLQFLLWYDEGEERNRGNFPPRFSGRQFPNYSSELNVNALELEDSALYLCASSSEAIAGGNIQYFGAGTRLSVL.

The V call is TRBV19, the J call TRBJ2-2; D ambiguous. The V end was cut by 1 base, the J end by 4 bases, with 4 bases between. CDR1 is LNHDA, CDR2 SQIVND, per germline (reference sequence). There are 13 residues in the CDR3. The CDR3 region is CASSIASTGELFF. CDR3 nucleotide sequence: TGTGCCAGTAGTATAGCGAGCACCGGGGAGCTGTTTTTT.